This T cell receptor (beta chain) was profiled in a study of identifying expanded T cells in peripheral blood. The protocol was immunoSEQ multiplex PCR, while the TCRdb copy is restricted to in-frame clones and leaves out a portion. The sample lists 70,000 to 95,000 clones, roughly 90% occurring once. V was trimmed by 2 bases and J by 1 base, leaving 8 bases between them. In germline, CDR1 is SGHNT, CDR2 YYREEE (reference sequence). CDR3 length: 14 amino acids. This clonotype was obtained from a person aged 18 to 75 in good health. V usage is TRBV5-4 and J usage is TRBJ2-3; no clear D gene. Sequences were obtained from blood. Here the CDR3 DNA reads TGTGCCAGCAGCTTTACACGGCGCACAGATACGCAGTATTTT. Translation: CASSFTRRTDTQYF.